This T cell receptor beta chain was found in a study of shared clonotypes between healthy human individuals. In the study overall: Two female and three male donors aged 18 to 49 were enrolled.

Some 90 million PBMCs supplied genomic DNA for unsorted samples. Study results and caveats: Among donors, clonotype sharing was expected to be affected by sequencing depth.

This clone has ten or more counts. What it binds is not known. The V gene's germline CDR1 is MNHNS and CDR2 SASEGT. Trimming cost V 4 bases and J 1 base; bases outside gene matches: 7. The CDR3 totals 16 residues. Genomic DNA per cell subset filled all wells of several immunoSEQ plates. Clones were sequenced by immunoSEQ multiplex PCR, and TCRdb holds only the in-frame ones, with some missing. In the table there are about 490,000 clones, 76% of which are singletons. What was sequenced was PBMCs. The clonotype originates from a middle-aged woman in good health. Some clones in this sample may be carry-over from other donors' samples. This rearrangement joins TRBV6-1 to TRBJ2-5, with 9 bases identical to TRBD2. CDR3 DNA: TGTGCCAGCAGTGCCATGACTAGCGGATCCCAAGAGACCCAGTACTTC. It encodes CASSAMTSGSQETQYF.